The 10 T cell receptor beta chains presented below share a single source sample, sequenced in a study of blood T cell repertoires in COVID-19. Some clones are missing from TCRdb's copy, which holds only in-frame ones; the method was immunoSEQ multiplex PCR. Of some 88,000 clones in the sample, 86% were seen once. The sample was peripheral blood. The receptor source for this set is a man in his sixties with acute or convalescent COVID-19.

The CDR3 DNA follows: TGCAGCGCTACCGGGACAGGCTTGAAGAACACTGAAGCTTTCTTT. Translation: CSATGTGLKNTEAFF. J is TRBJ1-1 and V is TRBV29-1; 8 nucleotides align to TRBD1. J was trimmed by 1 base and V by 7 bases; bases with no gene match: 11. Germline V CDR1 and CDR2: SQVTM, ANQGSEA. The CDR3 is made up of 15 amino acids.

The J gene is TRBJ2-3, the V gene TRBV3-1 (or the pseudogene TRBV3-2); TRBD1 might be the D (5 bases). This CDR3 has 17 residues. Per germline, CDR1 LGHDT and CDR2 YNNKEL (reference sequence). Deletions cut 0 bases from V and 1 base from J, with 14 bases between. CDR3 DNA sequence: TGTGCCAGCAGCCAAGATAGTCGGCTAGGGGGCACAGATACGCAGTATTTT. Its translation: CASSQDSRLGGTDTQYF.

V is TRBV3-1 (or the pseudogene TRBV3-2) and J is TRBJ2-2, with D perhaps TRBD1 (6 bases). CDR1 and CDR2 (germline): LGHDT, YNNKEL (reference sequence). Trimming shortened V by 3 bases and J by 3 bases, and 17 bases separated the two germline ends. This CDR3 contains 17 residues. The CDR3 DNA reads as TGTGCCAGCAGCCATTACGGACAGATAAAATACACCGGGGAGCTGTTTTTT. It encodes CASSHYGQIKYTGELFF.

This sequence joins TRBV9 and TRBJ1-6; D is undetermined. The germline V gene has CDR1 SGDLS and CDR2 YYNGEE. The CDR3 runs to 14 residues. V was pared by 1 base and J by 11 bases, with 13 bases between. CDR3 residues: CASSVSGWQAPLHF. Here the CDR3 DNA reads TGTGCCAGCAGCGTATCTGGGTGGCAGGCACCCCTCCACTTT. The whole variable domain, remainder taken from reference TRBV9 and TRBJ1-6, is DSGVTQTPKHLITATGQRVTLRCSPRSGDLSVYWYQQSLDQGLQFLIQYYNGEERAKGNILERFSAQQFPDLHSELNLSSLELGDSALYFCASSVSGWQAPLHFGNGTRLTVT.

This chain links TRBV5-1 with TRBJ2-1; TRBD2 aligns across 11 bases. The CDR3 loop spans 17 amino acids. The V segment lost 0 bases and the J segment 6 bases; nucleotides outside the gene matches: 8. The germline V gene has CDR1 SGHRS and CDR2 YFSETQ. The CDR3 coding sequence is TGCGCCAGCAGCTTGGTGGCTAGCGGGGGGCTCGGCAATGAGCAGTTCTTC. Translated: CASSLVASGGLGNEQFF.

The chain couples TRBV7-2 to TRBJ1-2, with D possibly TRBD1 on 5 matching bases. CDR1 and CDR2 (germline): SGHTA, FQGNSA. Trimming pared 2 bases from V and 2 bases from J, leaving 18 bases between. The CDR3 spans 17 residues. In DNA, the CDR3 is TGTGCCAGCAGCTTAACGTCGGGGGGGACTTCAAACTATGGCTACACCTTC. Its protein product is CASSLTSGGTSNYGYTF. The complete variable domain, with remaining parts taken from reference TRBV7-2 and TRBJ1-2, reads GAGVSQSPSNKVTEKGKDVELRCDPISGHTALYWYRQSLGQGLEFLIYFQGNSAPDKSGLPSDRFSAERTGGSVSTLTIQRTQQEDSAVYLCASSLTSGGTSNYGYTFGSGTRLTVV.

This clone appeared a single time. This chain connects TRBV5-8 to TRBJ2-1, with TRBD2 identical over 7 bases. Germline values: CDR1 SGHTS, CDR2 YDEGEE. V trimming: 4 bases; J trimming: 1 base; junction bases outside the gene matches: 8. This CDR3 has 16 residues. CDR3 DNA sequence: TGTGCCAGCAGCACCATTCTAGCGGATTCCTACAATGAGCAGTTCTTC. This gives the protein CASSTILADSYNEQFF.

The chain recombines TRBV7-2 with TRBJ1-6, with 11 bases lining up with TRBD1. Trimming cost V 5 bases and J 8 bases; bases outside gene matches: 5. The germline V gene encodes CDR1 SGHTA and CDR2 FQGNSA. This CDR3 is 15 amino acids long. In DNA, the CDR3 is TGTGCCAGCAGCGGACAGGGGGCGCGGGATTCACCCCTCCACTTT. Its translation is CASSGQGARDSPLHF.

V gene TRBV9 combines with J gene TRBJ1-3, with D perhaps matching TRBD1 (6 bases). Germline V gene sequence: CDR1 SGDLS, CDR2 YYNGEE. This CDR3 has 14 residues. The V end lost 4 bases, the J end lost 4 bases, and 12 bases lay between the germline ends. The CDR3 region has the DNA TGTGCCAGCAGCAACCGGGACATAGGAAACACCATATATTTT. Translated, it gives CASSNRDIGNTIYF.

This clone was observed a handful of times. The chain links TRBV7-2 to TRBJ1-2, with D possibly matching TRBD1 (6 bases). The length of the CDR3 is 15 residues. Trimming took off 3 bases at V and 3 bases at J, with 14 bases between the two ends. Germline CDR1 SGHTA, CDR2 FQGNSA. The CDR3 region is CASSFGGARDYGYTF. Here the CDR3 DNA reads TGTGCCAGCAGCTTTGGGGGGGCAAGAGACTATGGCTACACCTTC.